This is a list of T cell receptor beta chains from one sample in a study of blood T cell repertoires in COVID-19. Repertoires were generated with immunoSEQ multiplex PCR, while TCRdb's copy carries only in-frame clones and drops some. Of some 360,000 clones listed, roughly 86% were seen once; the top ten hold about 2.1%. The source material was peripheral blood. These receptor sequences come from a woman between 55 and 75 years old with COVID-19, enrolled during active disease. Each CDR3 is given with its conserved first and last residue. Fields, in order: clone size, V gene, D gene, J gene, CDR3 DNA, CDR3 protein. A D gene is named only where the DNA matches it firmly. Clone size is stated in some rows and not others, as once, few, many or a class when expanded.

NA,TRBV27,NA,TRBJ2-6,TGTGCCAGCAGTCCTCGGTTTCCGAGGACTGGGGCCAACGTCCTGACTTTC,CASSPRFPRTGANVLTF
NA,TRBV5-5,NA,TRBJ2-3,TGTGCCAGCAGCTCTAGCATTTCCACAGATACGCAGTATTTT,CASSSSISTDTQYF
NA,TRBV3-1/TRBV3-2,TRBD1,TRBJ1-1,TGTGCCAGCAGCCTCGACAGGGGATCTCTAAGGACTGAAGCTTTCTTT,CASSLDRGSLRTEAFF
NA,TRBV18,TRBD1,TRBJ2-4,TGTGCCAGCTCACTTTTAGGGACAGGGACGGACATTCAGTACTTC,CASSLLGTGTDIQYF
NA,TRBV11-2,TRBD1,TRBJ1-2,TGTGCCAGCAGCTTGGACAGGGGATTGGGCTACACCTTC,CASSLDRGLGYTF
NA,TRBV5-1,NA,TRBJ1-4,TGCGCCAGCAGTCAGAGCCCCGGAACATTGAGGGAAAAACTGTTTTTT,CASSQSPGTLREKLFF
NA,TRBV6-5,NA,TRBJ1-1,TGTGCCAGCAGTTACTCTGAGCTGTCTGAAGCTTTCTTT,CASSYSELSEAFF
NA,TRBV4-1,NA,TRBJ2-7,TGCGCCAGCAGCCAAGTTTTCCGGGATACCGTCGACGAGCAGTACTTC,CASSQVFRDTVDEQYF
once,TRBV2,TRBD2,TRBJ2-3,TGTGCCAGCTCCGGGGATAGCGGGGGTTATACGCAGTATTTT,CASSGDSGGYTQYF
NA,TRBV18,TRBD1,TRBJ2-7,TGTGCCAGCCGGACAGGGGACGAGCAGTACTTC,CASRTGDEQYF
NA,TRBV18,NA,TRBJ2-2,TGTGCCAGCTCACCACCGAGAGGCGACAGCAGGGCCGGGGAGCTGTTTTTT,CASSPPRGDSRAGELFF
once,TRBV6-5,NA,TRBJ1-2,TGTGCCAGCAGTACGGGGTCGGCCGGGTATGGCTACACCTTC,CASSTGSAGYGYTF
NA,TRBV4-2,NA,TRBJ2-5,TGTGCCAGCAGCCAAATAAGCGGACAAGAGACCCAGTACTTC,CASSQISGQETQYF
NA,TRBV7-2,NA,TRBJ1-1,TGTGCCAGCGCCTATACGAACACTGAAGCTTTCTTT,CASAYTNTEAFF
NA,TRBV18,TRBD1,TRBJ1-4,TGTGCCAGCTCAGCGGGACAGAATGAAAAACTGTTTTTT,CASSAGQNEKLFF
NA,TRBV3-1/TRBV3-2,TRBD2,TRBJ2-7,TGTGCCAGCAGACTAGCGGGGGGGCACGAGCAGTACTTC,CASRLAGGHEQYF
NA,TRBV1,NA,TRBJ1-5,TGCACCAGCAGCCAAGACAGGGCCGAGTGTCCCCAGCATTTT,CTSSQDRAECPQHF
once,TRBV6-5,TRBD1,TRBJ1-5,TGTGCCAGCAGTTACCTGGGACAGGGTGAGCCCCAGCATTTT,CASSYLGQGEPQHF
NA,TRBV5-6,TRBD1,TRBJ1-1,TGTGCCAGCAGCTCTTCCCGACAGGGGCTCGGCACTGAAGCTTTCTTT,CASSSSRQGLGTEAFF
NA,TRBV7-9,NA,TRBJ2-1,TGTGCCAGCAGCTTAGTGAAGGGAGGCCACAATGAGCAGTTCTTC,CASSLVKGGHNEQFF
NA,TRBV18,NA,TRBJ1-5,TGTGCCAGCTGTATGGGCGGAGGGGCTGGTAACAATCAGCCCCAGCATTTT,CASCMGGGAGNNQPQHF
NA,TRBV19,NA,TRBJ2-1,TGTGCCAGTAGACATAGCGGATCCTACAATGAGCAGTTCTTC,CASRHSGSYNEQFF
few,TRBV29-1,NA,TRBJ1-6,TGCAGCGTGGGGGAGGGAAGGTCACCCCTCCACTTT,CSVGEGRSPLHF
NA,TRBV18,TRBD1,TRBJ1-2,TGTGCCAGCTCACCCCTAGGGACAGACTATGGCTACACCTTC,CASSPLGTDYGYTF
NA,TRBV7-8,NA,TRBJ1-1,TGTGCCAGCAGCTTATTCAGGGGCACTGAAGCTTTCTTT,CASSLFRGTEAFF
NA,TRBV5-4,NA,TRBJ2-2,TGTGCCAGCAGCTTGGGACAGGTCGGAACCGGGGAGCTGTTTTTT,CASSLGQVGTGELFF
once,TRBV5-1,TRBD1,TRBJ1-2,TGCGCCAGCAGCCCGCAGGGGGTGGAGGGCTACACCTTC,CASSPQGVEGYTF
NA,TRBV7-2,NA,TRBJ2-7,TGTGCCAGCAGCTTAGGAGGCAGCGAGGCCTACGAGCAGTACTTC,CASSLGGSEAYEQYF
NA,TRBV19,NA,TRBJ1-1,TGTGCCAGTAGGACAATACTAGGATACCAAATGAACACTGAAGCTTTCTTT,CASRTILGYQMNTEAFF
few,TRBV28,TRBD1,TRBJ1-2,TGTGCCAGCAGTTCCGACAGGGTTCCTCCCTATGGCTACACCTTC,CASSSDRVPPYGYTF
NA,TRBV3-1/TRBV3-2,NA,TRBJ1-1,TGTGCCAGCAGCCGTTCACAGGGACGGGCTTTCTTT,CASSRSQGRAFF
few,TRBV5-4,NA,TRBJ2-3,TGTGCCAGCAGGATCACCGGGGATACGCAGTATTTT,CASRITGDTQYF